This T cell receptor beta chain stems from a study of T cell responses to AZD1222 COVID-19 vaccine. At the level of the study: Timing groups of about 4 and about 12 weeks for second doses were pooled.

The CDR3 runs to 17 residues. The junction had 11 bases not matched to a gene; V was cut back by 4 bases and J by 7 bases. The germline CDR1 and CDR2 sequences are SGHAT and FQNNGV. Study findings and constraints: Repertoires in all cases were sampled only once the peak T cell response had passed.

Turning to this clone: The target antigen is unknown.

Some clones are missing from TCRdb's copy, which holds only in-frame ones; the method was immunoSEQ multiplex PCR. The sample shows roughly 130,000 clones, around 90% of them seen only once. The sequences come from peripheral blood, collected on day 0 of AZD1222 vaccination. The genes are TRBV11-2 and TRBJ2-3, with TRBD2 identical over 13 bases. The sequence was obtained from an adult in good health. The CDR3 spells CASSSGLAGDHRNTQYF. Here the CDR3 DNA reads TGTGCCAGCAGCTCCGGACTAGCGGGAGATCACAGAAATACGCAGTATTTT. Based on the CDR3 plus reference TRBV11-2 and TRBJ2-3, the full variable domain is EAGVAQSPRYKIIEKRQSVAFWCNPISGHATLYWYQQILGQGPKLLIQFQNNGVVDDSQLPKDRFSAERLKGVDSTLKIQPAKLEDSAVYLCASSSGLAGDHRNTQYFGPGTRLTVL.